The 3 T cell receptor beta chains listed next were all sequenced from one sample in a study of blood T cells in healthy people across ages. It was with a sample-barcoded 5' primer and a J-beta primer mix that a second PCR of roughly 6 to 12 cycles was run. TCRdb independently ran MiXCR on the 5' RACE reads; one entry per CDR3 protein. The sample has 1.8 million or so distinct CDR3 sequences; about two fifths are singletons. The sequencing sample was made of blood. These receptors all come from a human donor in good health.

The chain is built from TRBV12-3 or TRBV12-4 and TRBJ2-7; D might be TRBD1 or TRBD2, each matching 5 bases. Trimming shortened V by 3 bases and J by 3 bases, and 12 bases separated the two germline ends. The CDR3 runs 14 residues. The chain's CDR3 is CASSFGRDDYEQYF. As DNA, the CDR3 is TGTGCCAGCAGTTTTGGCCGGGACGACTACGAGCAGTACTTC.

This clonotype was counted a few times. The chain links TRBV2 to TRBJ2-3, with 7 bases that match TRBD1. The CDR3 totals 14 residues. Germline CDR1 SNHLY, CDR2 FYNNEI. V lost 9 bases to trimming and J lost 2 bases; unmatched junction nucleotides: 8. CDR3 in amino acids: CARGTETTTDTQYF. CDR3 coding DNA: TGTGCCAGAGGGACAGAAACCACCACAGATACGCAGTATTTT.

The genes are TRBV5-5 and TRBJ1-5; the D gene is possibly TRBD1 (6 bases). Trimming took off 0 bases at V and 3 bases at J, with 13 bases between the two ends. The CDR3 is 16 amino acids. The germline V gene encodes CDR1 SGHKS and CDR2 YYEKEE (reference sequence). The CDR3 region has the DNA TGTGCCAGCAGCTTGGGTAGAGACAGGTACAATCAGCCCCAGCATTTT. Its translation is CASSLGRDRYNQPQHF.